The T cell receptor (beta chain) under discussion was sequenced for a study of tumor-infiltrating lymphocytes in primary liver carcinoma. Priming with a constant-region primer yielded TCR beta cDNA from about 480 ng total RNA. Generation of the TCR beta libraries relied on three nested multiplex PCR rounds using slightly modified ARM-PCR. The first two PCR rounds used TRBV1-TRBV30 forward primers with a C-beta reverse primer, about 10 cycles each. TCRdb used MiXCR to reprocess the multiplex PCR reads, holding one entry per CDR3 protein. The sample shows approximately 110,000 distinct CDR3 sequences, roughly three fifths of them seen only once. Investigators took RNA and DNA out together from 20-30 mg of unsorted bulk tissue. Trimming stripped 3 bases from V and 1 base from J, with 13 bases between. Germline V gene data show CDR1 as SQVTM and CDR2 as ANQGSEA. The CDR3 is 14 residues long.

Sequences were obtained from liver tumor tissue from sampling region 1. Described subset: tumor region T1, superior pole. J is TRBJ2-7 and V is TRBV29-1, with a possible D match to TRBD1 (5 bases). This TCR was recovered from a woman aged 55-69 years with primary liver carcinoma and hepatitis B virus infection. The CDR3 nucleotides are TGCAGCGTTGATTTGCCAGGGCAATCCTACGAGCAGTACTTC. It encodes CSVDLPGQSYEQYF.